The TCR beta chain under discussion was sequenced for a study of response to subunit inactivated influenza vaccine. Points from the study as a whole: There was a suggestion from the authors that each seasonal influenza vaccination recruits few new T cells.

In regard to this clonotype: Its antigen is unknown.

Via MiXCR, TCRdb re-called the RT-PCR reads, giving one row per CDR3 protein. The sample lists fewer than 200,000 distinct CDR3 sequences, around 8.8% occurring once. This receptor was identified in a middle-aged man who received an inactivated influenza vaccine. The sample in question was non-naive T cells sorted from PBMCs, obtained on the day of vaccination.

In DNA form, the CDR3 reads TGTGCCAGCAGCACTAGACAGGGAAATGAAAAACTGTTTTTT. It codes for CASSTRQGNEKLFF. This sequence joins TRBV7-9 and TRBJ1-4; 7 bases agree with TRBD1. Per the germline V gene, CDR1 is SEHNR and CDR2 is FQNEAQ (reference sequence). The CDR3 loop spans 14 amino acids. The ends lost 5 bases at V and 5 bases at J; junction bases unmatched: 5.